This is a list of T cell receptor beta chains from one sample in a study of shared clonotypes between healthy human individuals. Libraries were prepared by immunoSEQ multiplex PCR; TCRdb keeps only in-frame clonotypes and omits some of them. In the table there are around 2.5 million clones, more than 85% of which are singletons. Input material: naive CD4+ T cells from PBMCs. The receptors shown here come from a man aged 18 to 29 in good health. Some clones in this sample may be carry-over from other donors' samples. Each CDR3 is given with its conserved first and last residue. A D gene is named only where the DNA matches it firmly. Some rows mark clone size as missing; the rest say once, few, many or name a class of expanded clone.

D gene: TRBD2
V gene: TRBV7-9
J gene: TRBJ2-1
clone size: -
CDR3 DNA: TGTGCCAGCAGCTTAGGGGTAGCGGGAGGACTTGAGCAGTTCTTC
CDR3 protein: CASSLGVAGGLEQFF

D gene: TRBD1
V gene: TRBV4-1
J gene: TRBJ2-1
clone size: -
CDR3 DNA: TGCGCCAGCAGCAATGATCCGGGACAGGGGGCTGTCGAAACAGAAGATGAGCAGTTCTTC
CDR3 protein: CASSNDPGQGAVETEDEQFF

D gene: TRBD1
V gene: TRBV14
J gene: TRBJ2-7
clone size: -
CDR3 DNA: TGTGCCAGCAGCCAAGCCGGGGGACAGGGGGCTCTGCAGTACTTC
CDR3 protein: CASSQAGGQGALQYF

D gene: -
V gene: TRBV28
J gene: TRBJ2-7
clone size: -
CDR3 DNA: TGTGCCAGCAGCTTACAGGGAGGGGTGGTCGAGCAGTACTTC
CDR3 protein: CASSLQGGVVEQYF

D gene: TRBD1
V gene: TRBV5-1
J gene: TRBJ2-7
clone size: -
CDR3 DNA: TGCGCCAGCAGCTTGGACAGGGGGACCGAGCAGTACTTC
CDR3 protein: CASSLDRGTEQYF

D gene: TRBD1
V gene: TRBV4-3
J gene: TRBJ2-3
clone size: -
CDR3 DNA: TGCGCCAGCAGCCTCACAGGGGCAGATACGCAGTATTTT
CDR3 protein: CASSLTGADTQYF

D gene: TRBD1
V gene: TRBV6-4
J gene: TRBJ2-2
clone size: -
CDR3 DNA: TGTGCCAGCAGAAAGTCCCGGGACAGGGGCGTTTCGTACACCGGGGAGCTGTTTTTT
CDR3 protein: CASRKSRDRGVSYTGELFF

D gene: TRBD1
V gene: TRBV30
J gene: TRBJ2-2
clone size: -
CDR3 DNA: TGTGCCCACAACAGGGGGAACACCGGGGAGCTGTTTTTT
CDR3 protein: CAHNRGNTGELFF

D gene: TRBD2
V gene: TRBV7-9
J gene: TRBJ2-1
clone size: -
CDR3 DNA: TGTGCCAGCAGTCGTAATACGGGACTAGCGGGAGATCAGTTCTTC
CDR3 protein: CASSRNTGLAGDQFF

D gene: TRBD2
V gene: TRBV30
J gene: TRBJ2-3
clone size: -
CDR3 DNA: TGTGCCTGGAGTGTAAGGGGCGGGAGGGGGACAGATACGCAGTATTTT
CDR3 protein: CAWSVRGGRGTDTQYF

D gene: -
V gene: TRBV30
J gene: TRBJ1-6
clone size: -
CDR3 DNA: TGTGCCTGGAGCGCACAGTCTCACGGGTCACCCCTCCACTTT
CDR3 protein: CAWSAQSHGSPLHF

D gene: -
V gene: TRBV15
J gene: TRBJ2-2
clone size: -
CDR3 DNA: TGTGCCACCAGCAGAGATCGGGTTAAGATCCGCAGGGTCGGGGAGCTGTTTTTT
CDR3 protein: CATSRDRVKIRRVGELFF

D gene: -
V gene: TRBV30
J gene: TRBJ1-4
clone size: few
CDR3 DNA: TGTGCCTGGAGTAAGTCTGGACAGCGAGAGGCTAGGGGTTTT
CDR3 protein: CAWSKSGQREARGF

D gene: -
V gene: TRBV11-2
J gene: TRBJ2-3
clone size: -
CDR3 DNA: TGTGCCAGCAGCCACGGACGGAGTCCTAGCACAGATACGCAGTATTTT
CDR3 protein: CASSHGRSPSTDTQYF

D gene: TRBD2
V gene: TRBV28
J gene: TRBJ2-7
clone size: -
CDR3 DNA: TGTGCCAGCAGTTCCCCGGCGCTAGCGGTAAGATACGAGCAGTACTTC
CDR3 protein: CASSSPALAVRYEQYF

D gene: -
V gene: TRBV7-3
J gene: TRBJ1-1
clone size: -
CDR3 DNA: TGTGCCAGCAGCAGACAGGCGAACACTGAAGCTTTCTTT
CDR3 protein: CASSRQANTEAFF

D gene: -
V gene: TRBV7-9
J gene: TRBJ2-1
clone size: -
CDR3 DNA: TGTGCCAGCAGTTCCACGAGCTCCTACAATGAGCAGTTCTTC
CDR3 protein: CASSSTSSYNEQFF

D gene: -
V gene: TRBV10-3
J gene: TRBJ2-7
clone size: -
CDR3 DNA: TGTGCCATCACTTCTGGTACCTACGAGCAGTACTTC
CDR3 protein: CAITSGTYEQYF

D gene: -
V gene: TRBV10-1
J gene: TRBJ2-2
clone size: -
CDR3 DNA: TGCGCCAGCAGTGAGCACGGAAGTGTTGAAACCGGGGAGCTGTTTTTT
CDR3 protein: CASSEHGSVETGELFF

D gene: TRBD1
V gene: TRBV19
J gene: TRBJ1-2
clone size: -
CDR3 DNA: TGTGCGTCCCAGGGAGTCAGGGGGATCGACCTGGGCTCCTATGGCTACACCTTC
CDR3 protein: CASQGVRGIDLGSYGYTF

D gene: -
V gene: TRBV9
J gene: TRBJ2-7
clone size: -
CDR3 DNA: TGTGCCAGCAGCCTGGGAGGAGGTTCCTACGAGCAGTACTTC
CDR3 protein: CASSLGGGSYEQYF

D gene: -
V gene: TRBV7-2
J gene: TRBJ1-5
clone size: -
CDR3 DNA: TGTGCCAGCAGCTTAATGGGCAACAGGCCCGATCAGCCCCAGCATTTT
CDR3 protein: CASSLMGNRPDQPQHF

D gene: TRBD2
V gene: TRBV6-5
J gene: TRBJ2-3
clone size: once
CDR3 DNA: TGTGCCAGCAGAGAGCTAGCGGGAGGGGTAGATACGCAGTATTTT
CDR3 protein: CASRELAGGVDTQYF

D gene: TRBD1
V gene: TRBV27
J gene: TRBJ1-4
clone size: -
CDR3 DNA: TGTGCCAGCAGCCACCGGACAGGGGGAGCAACTAATGAAAAACTGTTTTTT
CDR3 protein: CASSHRTGGATNEKLFF

D gene: TRBD1
V gene: TRBV7-2
J gene: TRBJ1-2
clone size: -
CDR3 DNA: TGTGCCAGCAGCTTACAAGGGACAGGTACGGGCTACACCTTC
CDR3 protein: CASSLQGTGTGYTF

D gene: -
V gene: TRBV19
J gene: TRBJ2-5
clone size: -
CDR3 DNA: TGTGCCAGTAGTATACTCCGGTCAGAGACCCAGTACTTC
CDR3 protein: CASSILRSETQYF

D gene: -
V gene: TRBV7-8
J gene: TRBJ1-2
clone size: -
CDR3 DNA: TGTGCCAGCAGCTTAAACAGAGGCTATGGCTACACCTTC
CDR3 protein: CASSLNRGYGYTF

D gene: -
V gene: TRBV29-1
J gene: TRBJ2-7
clone size: -
CDR3 DNA: TGCAGCGGTGCAACTCAATACGAGCAGTACTTC
CDR3 protein: CSGATQYEQYF

D gene: -
V gene: TRBV10-1
J gene: TRBJ2-6
clone size: -
CDR3 DNA: TGCGCCAGCAGTGAGTCTAAGCACAGGTCGTCTGGGGCCAACGTCCTGACTTTC
CDR3 protein: CASSESKHRSSGANVLTF

D gene: -
V gene: TRBV6-5
J gene: TRBJ1-1
clone size: -
CDR3 DNA: TGTGCCAGCAGCGGGGGGGTGAACACTGAAGCTTTCTTT
CDR3 protein: CASSGGVNTEAFF

D gene: -
V gene: TRBV29-1
J gene: TRBJ2-6
clone size: -
CDR3 DNA: TGCAGCCCATGTGGGTACGGGGGACTGCCCTCTGGGGCCAACGTCCTGACTTTC
CDR3 protein: CSPCGYGGLPSGANVLTF

D gene: -
V gene: TRBV9
J gene: TRBJ2-1
clone size: -
CDR3 DNA: TGTGCCAGCAGCGTAGTCGGGAGCAATGAGCAGTTCTTC
CDR3 protein: CASSVVGSNEQFF

D gene: -
V gene: TRBV5-1
J gene: TRBJ2-3
clone size: -
CDR3 DNA: TGCGCCAGCAGTTCGGGGCCCACCGGACCGTATACAGATACGCAGTATTTT
CDR3 protein: CASSSGPTGPYTDTQYF

D gene: -
V gene: TRBV7-9
J gene: TRBJ1-3
clone size: -
CDR3 DNA: TGTGCCAGCAGTGGAAACACCATATATTTT
CDR3 protein: CASSGNTIYF

D gene: -
V gene: TRBV5-1
J gene: TRBJ2-2
clone size: -
CDR3 DNA: TGCGCCAGCAGCCGAAGCTCTCAGCGGGAGCTGTTTTTT
CDR3 protein: CASSRSSQRELFF

D gene: -
V gene: TRBV7-9
J gene: TRBJ2-5
clone size: -
CDR3 DNA: TGTGCCAGCAGCATACCCCGGGACCTTGAGACCCAGTACTTC
CDR3 protein: CASSIPRDLETQYF

D gene: -
V gene: TRBV10-3
J gene: TRBJ1-2
clone size: once
CDR3 DNA: TGTGCCATCAGTGAGTCCGGTGTAGACGGCTATGGCTACACCTTC
CDR3 protein: CAISESGVDGYGYTF

D gene: TRBD1
V gene: TRBV9
J gene: TRBJ2-3
clone size: -
CDR3 DNA: TGTGCCAGCAGCGTTGTCGGGACAGCTCTGGATACGCAGTATTTT
CDR3 protein: CASSVVGTALDTQYF

D gene: TRBD2
V gene: TRBV6-1
J gene: TRBJ2-1
clone size: -
CDR3 DNA: TGTGCCAGCACTGAACTAGCGGGACACCAGTACAATGAGCAGTTCTTC
CDR3 protein: CASTELAGHQYNEQFF

D gene: TRBD2
V gene: TRBV11-2
J gene: TRBJ2-7
clone size: -
CDR3 DNA: TGTGCCAGCAGCTCCCAGTTAGCGGGAGGGAGCTTC
CDR3 protein: CASSSQLAGGSF

D gene: -
V gene: TRBV7-9
J gene: TRBJ2-1
clone size: -
CDR3 DNA: TGTGCCAGCAGCCCTAGGGGAGGGGGAAAAAATGAGCAGTTCTTC
CDR3 protein: CASSPRGGGKNEQFF

D gene: -
V gene: TRBV18
J gene: TRBJ1-1
clone size: -
CDR3 DNA: TGTGCCAGCTCACAAGGGGAGAGCACTGAAGCTTTCTTT
CDR3 protein: CASSQGESTEAFF

D gene: -
V gene: TRBV12-5
J gene: TRBJ1-3
clone size: -
CDR3 DNA: TGTGCTAGTGCCTCCGGACTTTCCAACACCATATATTTT
CDR3 protein: CASASGLSNTIYF

D gene: -
V gene: TRBV28
J gene: TRBJ2-6
clone size: -
CDR3 DNA: TGTGCCTCTGGGCCCTACTCTGGGGCCAACGTCCTGACTTTC
CDR3 protein: CASGPYSGANVLTF

D gene: TRBD1
V gene: TRBV14
J gene: TRBJ1-2
clone size: -
CDR3 DNA: TGTGCCAGCAGCTACCAACCGGGACAGGGGTCGGGCTACACCTTC
CDR3 protein: CASSYQPGQGSGYTF

D gene: TRBD2
V gene: TRBV28
J gene: TRBJ2-1
clone size: -
CDR3 DNA: TGTGCCAGCAGTTTAAGACTAGCGGGAGGGTCCTTCAACTACAATGAGCAGTTCTTC
CDR3 protein: CASSLRLAGGSFNYNEQFF

D gene: -
V gene: TRBV6-6
J gene: TRBJ2-7
clone size: -
CDR3 DNA: TGTGCCAGCAGCCTGCCTGGGGGAGGAAAACCTTACGAGCAGTACTTC
CDR3 protein: CASSLPGGGKPYEQYF

D gene: -
V gene: TRBV19
J gene: TRBJ2-5
clone size: -
CDR3 DNA: TGTGCCAGTAGTATAGCCCTCCGCTTCCAAGAGACCCAGTACTTC
CDR3 protein: CASSIALRFQETQYF

D gene: -
V gene: TRBV6-5
J gene: TRBJ2-5
clone size: -
CDR3 DNA: TGTGCCAGCAGTTCGGGAGAGACCCAGTACTTC
CDR3 protein: CASSSGETQYF

D gene: -
V gene: TRBV7-5
J gene: TRBJ2-7
clone size: -
CDR3 DNA: TGTGTCAGAAGCCCGGGACTAGCGGGAGAGTTAGGCTCCTACGAGCAGTACTTC
CDR3 protein: CVRSPGLAGELGSYEQYF

D gene: -
V gene: TRBV2
J gene: TRBJ1-5
clone size: few
CDR3 DNA: TGTGCCAGCAGTGAAGCGTGGGGGGCAGGAAATCAGCCCCAGCATTTT
CDR3 protein: CASSEAWGAGNQPQHF

D gene: TRBD1
V gene: TRBV4-2
J gene: TRBJ2-5
clone size: -
CDR3 DNA: TGTGCCAGCAGCCAAGATTTGGGACAGGGGAAGCAGTACTTC
CDR3 protein: CASSQDLGQGKQYF

D gene: -
V gene: TRBV11-1
J gene: TRBJ1-1
clone size: -
CDR3 DNA: TGTGCCAGCAGCTTAGAGCTGGGGACTGAAGCTTTCTTT
CDR3 protein: CASSLELGTEAFF

D gene: TRBD1
V gene: TRBV18
J gene: TRBJ2-5
clone size: -
CDR3 DNA: TGTGCCAGCTCCTCGGACAGGGTTGAGACCCAGTACTTC
CDR3 protein: CASSSDRVETQYF

D gene: -
V gene: TRBV6-1
J gene: TRBJ2-3
clone size: -
CDR3 DNA: TGTGCCAGCAGTGAAGCAACAGGATGGTCAGATACGCAGTATTTT
CDR3 protein: CASSEATGWSDTQYF